Each of the 16 T cell receptor beta chains below was sequenced from the same sample in a study of CD8+ T cells in alopecia areata. TCR sequencing used cDNA made by reverse transcription of extracted RNA. The assay was immunoSEQ multiplex PCR, and TCRdb's table has in-frame clones only and misses some. This sample has more than 200,000 clones; around 67% occur once, and the top ten carry roughly 1.2%. The source was CD4+ T cells sorted from blood, collected at week 0. The receptors were sampled from a human donor with alopecia areata.

The chain employs TRBV18 and TRBJ1-5; the D is unclear. The CDR3 length is 16 residues. Germline CDR1 KGHSH, CDR2 LQKENI. V lost 4 bases to trimming and J lost 3 bases, with 16 bases between them. Written as DNA, the CDR3 is TGTGCCAGCTCACAAGCGGACGCAGGTCCCAATCAGCCCCAGCATTTT. Amino acid sequence: CASSQADAGPNQPQHF.

This clone showed up just a few times. V and J are TRBV6-5 and TRBJ2-7; 9 positions agree with TRBD2. The CDR3 runs 13 residues. Germline V gene lookup returns CDR1 MNHEY and CDR2 SVGAGI. The V gene end was trimmed by 6 bases and the J gene end by 5 bases; junction bases not matched to a gene: 5. CDR3 in amino acids: CASRRAGGDEQYF. The CDR3 region has the DNA TGTGCCAGCAGACGAGCGGGGGGAGACGAGCAGTACTTC.

The chain employs TRBV2 and TRBJ2-5; TRBD1 matches at 8 bases. This CDR3 spans 14 amino acids. CDR1 SNHLY and CDR2 FYNNEI come from the germline V gene. The V gene end was trimmed by 6 bases and the J gene end by 5 bases; junction bases not matched to a gene: 8. CDR3 sequence reads: CASRRTGMGETQYF. For the CDR3, the DNA is TGTGCCAGCAGGAGGACAGGGATGGGGGAGACCCAGTACTTC.

This chain connects TRBV2 to TRBJ2-3; D possibly corresponds to TRBD2 (6 bases). The length of the CDR3 is 15 residues. The ends were cut back, 6 bases at V and 0 bases at J, with 13 bases in the middle. Looked up from germline, CDR1 is SNHLY and CDR2 is FYNNEI. The CDR3 loop is CASSPRDSSTDTQYF. Written as DNA, the CDR3 is TGTGCCAGCAGCCCCCGGGACTCAAGCACAGATACGCAGTATTTT.

The chain is built from TRBV2 and TRBJ2-7, with TRBD2 as a possible D gene (7 bases). The CDR3 is 13 amino acids. Between the trimmed V and J ends, which lost 8 bases and 0 bases, there was a span of 11 bases. Germline V lookup: CDR1 SNHLY, CDR2 FYNNEI. DNA of the CDR3: TGTGCCAGCTTTGCGGGGGCCTCCTACGAGCAGTACTTC. This gives the protein CASFAGASYEQYF.

The chain links TRBV4-2 to TRBJ1-5, with D possibly being TRBD1 (6 bases). The germline V gene encodes CDR1 LGHNA and CDR2 YNFKEQ. This CDR3 region has 14 residues. V lost 4 bases and J 3 bases, leaving 10 bases between the germline ends. Here the CDR3 reads CASSPGQHNQPQHF. CDR3 bases: TGTGCCAGCAGCCCCGGACAGCACAATCAGCCCCAGCATTTT.

The chain has TRBV4-3 and TRBJ2-7, with TRBD1 as a possible D gene (5 bases). The CDR3 runs 15 residues. CDR1 and CDR2 from the germline V gene are LGHNA and YSLEER. The V gene lost 1 base and the J gene lost 6 bases, with 16 bases spanning the gap. CDR3 loop: CASSQGNPLGAEQYF. DNA of the CDR3: TGCGCCAGCAGCCAAGGGAATCCGCTTGGGGCCGAGCAGTACTTC.

This clone was counted between two and nine times. The chain employs TRBV2 and TRBJ2-7; weak D call: TRBD1 (6 bases). Germline V gene lookup returns CDR1 SNHLY and CDR2 FYNNEI. V lost 6 bases and J 3 bases, leaving 12 bases between the germline ends. This CDR3 has 13 amino acids. In DNA, the CDR3 is TGTGCCAGCAGCTACGGACAGATCTACGAGCAGTACTTC. It encodes CASSYGQIYEQYF.

This clone appeared once. J is TRBJ2-7 and V is TRBV30; tentative D call: TRBD1 (6 bases). Germline values: CDR1 GTSNPN, CDR2 SVGIG (reference sequence). The CDR3 is 14 amino acids. The V end was cut by 3 bases, the J end by 5 bases, with 17 bases between. CDR3 sequence: CAWSSGTSYHEQYF. CDR3 DNA: TGTGCCTGGAGCTCCGGGACATCTTACCACGAGCAGTACTTC.

In regard to this clone: The same CDR3 is also encoded by other DNA sequences in this sample. The V call is TRBV30, the J call TRBJ2-1; TRBD1 aligns across 8 bases. Germline CDR1 GTSNPN, CDR2 SVGIG (reference sequence). The CDR3 has 15 residues. V lost 1 base, J lost 4 bases, and 6 bases stayed unmatched. The CDR3 is CAWSGGTGGYNEQFF. Written as DNA, the CDR3 is TGTGCCTGGAGTGGCGGGACAGGAGGTTACAATGAGCAGTTCTTC.

The gene calls are TRBV5-6 and TRBJ1-2; D call uncertain. Trimming removed 2 bases from V and 7 bases from J, with 6 bases in between. Germline assignment: CDR1 SGHDT and CDR2 YYEEEE. This CDR3 is 11 amino acids long. The CDR3 protein is CASSLRSGYTF. CDR3 nucleotides: TGTGCCAGCAGCTTAAGAAGTGGCTACACCTTC.

The chain has TRBV4-2 and TRBJ2-5, with 13 nucleotides matching TRBD2. This CDR3 region has 16 residues. Germline V gives CDR1 LGHNA, CDR2 YNFKEQ. V shed 9 bases and J 3 bases; nucleotides not matched to a gene: 10. This CDR3 is CARTGLAGSFKETQYF. The CDR3 bases are TGTGCCAGGACGGGACTAGCGGGATCTTTCAAAGAGACCCAGTACTTC.

This chain uses TRBV14 with TRBJ2-5; 7 bases align to TRBD2. Germline V gene sequence: CDR1 SGHDN, CDR2 FVKESK. This CDR3 comprises 16 residues. V lost 0 bases, J lost 5 bases, and 9 bases stayed unmatched. This chain's CDR3 is CASSQEIASGWETQYF. The DNA for the CDR3 is TGTGCCAGCAGCCAAGAGATCGCTAGCGGCTGGGAGACCCAGTACTTC.

With regard to this clone: Other DNA sequences in this sample translate to the same CDR3. The rearrangement uses TRBV29-1 and TRBJ2-2; 11 bases are shared with TRBD1. CDR3 length equals 13 residues. Germline assignment: CDR1 SQVTM and CDR2 ANQGSEA. Unmatched junction bases numbered 1, after V lost 6 bases and J lost 4 bases. This chain's CDR3 is CSVGTGGTGELFF. The DNA for the CDR3 is TGCAGCGTCGGGACAGGGGGCACCGGGGAGCTGTTTTTT.

The rearrangement joins TRBV30 to TRBJ2-5; 10 nucleotides align to TRBD1. Losses at the gene ends were 8 bases for V and 5 bases for J; bases not matched to a gene: 2. Germline assignment: CDR1 GTSNPN and CDR2 SVGIG (reference sequence). The CDR3 is 11 residues long. CDR3 region: CATGQGETQYF. CDR3 DNA sequence: TGTGCCACGGGACAGGGGGAGACCCAGTACTTC.

V and J are TRBV29-1 and TRBJ2-1; D may match TRBD1 or TRBD2 (5 bases each). This CDR3 is 12 amino acids long. V dropped 4 bases and J dropped 8 bases, with 12 bases sitting between them. The germline V gene has CDR1 SQVTM and CDR2 ANQGSEA. CDR3 bases: TGCAGCGTTGGATGGGGGATTGATGAGCAGTTCTTC. Translating it yields CSVGWGIDEQFF.